This T cell receptor beta chain was recovered during a study of blood T cells in healthy people across ages. General study results and limits: Comparison with aged donors showed that long-lived donors had more naive CD4+ cells and higher diversity. TCR beta diversity, measured per million T cells, fell in a roughly linear way with age.

Of note for this clonotype: Its antigen is unidentified.

The CDR3 extends over 15 amino acids. V shed 2 bases and J shed 0 bases, with 10 bases lying between them. Germline V gives CDR1 MNHEY, CDR2 SVGEGT. The authors ran a second PCR of about 7 to 11 cycles using a sample-barcoded 5' primer and a J-beta primer mix. Each cDNA molecule, via a template-switch adaptor with 12 random nucleotides, was tagged. The yield of each sample was at least 3 million CDR3-containing paired-end reads. TCRdb processed the 5' RACE reads anew with MiXCR; each CDR3 protein has one entry. The table shows about 1.4 million distinct CDR3 sequences, with approximately 59% occurring only once.

The specimen sequenced was blood. This TCR came from a man younger than 30 in good health. The V gene is TRBV6-2 or TRBV6-3, the J gene TRBJ1-1, with D hard to call. The CDR3 region is CASSYGQLMNTEAFF. The CDR3 coding sequence is TGTGCCAGCAGTTACGGGCAGTTAATGAACACTGAAGCTTTCTTT.